A single sample gave rise to the 2 T cell receptor beta chains below, sequenced in a study of spatial heterogeneity in lung cancer. Time point meaning: sample taken at primary tumor resection. Each CDR3 protein is one row after TCRdb ran MiXCR on the 5' RACE reads. The table has 5,000 to 6,500 distinct CDR3 sequences, roughly an eighth seen once. The sequenced sample was lung tissue, obtained at surgery. The receptors were gathered from a human donor with early-stage non-small cell lung cancer.

This clonotype has at least ten counts. This beta chain is an off-target read within a library intended for alpha chains, so its frequency means little. The rearrangement links TRBV18 to TRBJ1-6; 9 positions match TRBD1. Germline trimming cut 3 bases from V and 7 bases from J; bases unmatched to any gene: 4. CDR1 and CDR2 from the germline V gene are KGHSH and LQKENI. The CDR3 contains 15 residues. As DNA, the CDR3 is TGTGCCAGCTCACCTACGGACAGGGGCAATTCACCCCTCCACTTT. Protein product: CASSPTDRGNSPLHF. The whole variable domain, filled in from reference TRBV18 and TRBJ1-6, reads NAGVMQNPRHLVRRRGQEARLRCSPMKGHSHVYWYRQLPEEGLKFMVYLQKENIIDESGMPKERFSAEFPKEGPSILRIQQVVRGDSAAYFCASSPTDRGNSPLHFGNGTRLTVT.

This clonotype was counted many times. This beta chain is off target for a library built for alpha chains, so its abundance means little. The CDR3 loop is CASSTPSGANTEAFF. The CDR3 bases are TGTGCCAGCAGTACGCCGTCTGGGGCGAACACTGAAGCTTTCTTT. V is TRBV28 and J is TRBJ1-1, with a tentative D call TRBD1 (5 bases). V was cut by 5 bases and J by 1 base, with 14 bases left in between. The CDR3 has 15 amino acids. Germline V lookup: CDR1 MDHEN, CDR2 SYDVKM.